The source of this T cell receptor beta chain is a study of T-cell memory formation after mild COVID-19. The study's findings and limits: Contracting clones localized mainly to CM and EM when CD4+ and mainly to EMRA when CD8+. Still unconfirmed is whether the second-wave clones peaking on day 37 recognized SARS-CoV-2.

The V end lost 6 bases, the J end lost 4 bases, and 15 bases lay between the germline ends. In germline, CDR1 is MGHRA, CDR2 YSYEKL. The CDR3 runs 14 residues. 5'RACE with constant-segment primers built TCRalpha and TCRbeta cDNA libraries with UMIs. TCRdb reprocessed the 5' RACE reads with MiXCR, giving one entry per CDR3 protein. The data show 250,000 to 400,000 distinct CDR3 sequences, 13% to 15% seen once. This clonotype has just a few counts. The antigen is not known. This receptor was identified in a man younger than 35 who had mild COVID-19 (a few samples of this study predate the infection). Cell type and time point are not known. Sequencing was done on a sample of PBMCs or a T cell subset sorted from them (not recorded which). The genes are TRBV4-1 and TRBJ2-5, with TRBD1 as a possible D gene (6 bases). The CDR3 spells CASSTGHSRETQYF. DNA for the CDR3: TGCGCCAGCAGTACGGGACACTCAAGAGAGACCCAGTACTTC.